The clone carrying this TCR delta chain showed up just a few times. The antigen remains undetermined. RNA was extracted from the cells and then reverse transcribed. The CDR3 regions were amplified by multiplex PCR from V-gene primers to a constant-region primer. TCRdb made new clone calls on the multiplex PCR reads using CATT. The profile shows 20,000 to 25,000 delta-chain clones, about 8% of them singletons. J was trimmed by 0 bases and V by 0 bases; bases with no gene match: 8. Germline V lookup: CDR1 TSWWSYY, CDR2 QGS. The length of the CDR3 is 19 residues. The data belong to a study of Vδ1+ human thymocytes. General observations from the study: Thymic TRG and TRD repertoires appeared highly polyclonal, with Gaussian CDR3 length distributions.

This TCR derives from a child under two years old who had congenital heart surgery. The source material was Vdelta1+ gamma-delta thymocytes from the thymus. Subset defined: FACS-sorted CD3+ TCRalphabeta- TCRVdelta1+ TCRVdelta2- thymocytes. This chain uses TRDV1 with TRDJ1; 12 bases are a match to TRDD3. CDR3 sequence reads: CALGELCTGGYSYTDKLIF. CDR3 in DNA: TGTGCTCTTGGGGAACTATGTACTGGGGGATACTCGTACACCGATAAACTCATCTTT.